The 15 T cell receptor beta chains reported below all come from one sample, sequenced in a study of T cells after yellow fever vaccination. TCRdb re-called the 5' RACE reads with MiXCR, one entry per CDR3 protein. The sample yields 80,000 to 100,000 distinct CDR3 sequences, roughly 5.2% seen once. Sequenced material: CD8+ T cells sorted from PBMCs, taken 10 days after the yellow fever booster vaccination. The receptors originated from a man younger than 35 who received the YFV17D yellow fever vaccine.

This clonotype has only a few counts. The rearrangement joins TRBV15 to TRBJ2-1; D is possibly TRBD1 (6 bases). Per the germline V gene, CDR1 is LNHNV and CDR2 is YYDKDF (reference sequence). This CDR3 is built from 14 residues. Trimming removed 2 bases from V and 7 bases from J, with 12 bases in between. CDR3 region: CATSRPTGLNEQFF. The CDR3 nucleotides read TGTGCCACCAGCAGACCTACAGGGCTTAATGAGCAGTTCTTC.

The chain combines TRBV5-5 with TRBJ2-7; D gene ambiguous. The CDR3 sequence is 14 residues long. CDR1 and CDR2 from the germline V gene are SGHKS and YYEKEE (reference sequence). V gave up 4 bases and J gave up 0 bases, with 11 bases separating them. CDR3 DNA sequence: TGTGCCAGCAGCCCCCGTGCGTACTCCTACGAGCAGTACGTC. Amino acid sequence: CASSPRAYSYEQYV.

The chain uses TRBV21-1 and TRBJ1-5. TRBV21-1 is labeled a pseudogene. CDR3 length: 16 amino acids. CDR3 sequence: CASSKDDPYSNQPQHF. In DNA form, the CDR3 reads TGTGCCAGCAGCAAAGACGACCCGTATAGCAATCAGCCCCAGCATTTT.

This clonotype was seen at least ten times. The V and J genes are TRBV10-3 and TRBJ2-7; 7 bases align to TRBD1. Losses at the gene ends were 7 bases for V and 4 bases for J; bases not matched to a gene: 10. Germline V gene lookup returns CDR1 ENHRY and CDR2 SYGVKD. The CDR3 runs 14 residues. In DNA, the CDR3 is TGTGCCATCACTCCAACCGGGACAGTTTACGAGCAGTACTTC. Translated: CAITPTGTVYEQYF.

This clonotype turned up a few times. The V call is TRBV6-6, the J call TRBJ2-5, with 8 bases matching TRBD2. The CDR3 spans 15 residues. Germline V gene data show CDR1 as MNHNY and CDR2 as SVGAGI (reference sequence). V dropped 2 bases and J dropped 2; count of bases not matched to a gene: 4. CDR3 sequence (DNA): TGTGCCAGCAGTTACCGGGTAGCGGGGCAAGAGACCCAGTACTTC. It translates to CASSYRVAGQETQYF.

The chain recombines TRBV19 with TRBJ1-1; D might be TRBD1 (6 bases). The CDR3 has 12 amino acids. Trimming shortened V by 5 bases and J by 7 bases, and 11 bases separated the two germline ends. From germline, CDR1 is LNHDA and CDR2 SQIVND (reference sequence). This CDR3 is CASSRGLHEAFF. In DNA form, the CDR3 reads TGTGCCAGTAGTCGGGGGCTACATGAAGCTTTCTTT.

J is TRBJ2-3 and V is TRBV27, with D maybe TRBD2 (7 bases). V lost 8 bases and J lost 3, with 18 bases in between. Germline CDR1 and CDR2: MNHEY and SMNVEV (reference sequence). There are 15 residues in the CDR3. DNA of the CDR3: TGTGCCAGCGTTGGCGGGGGCTCCCGTACAGATACGCAGTATTTT. This gives the protein CASVGGGSRTDTQYF.

The rearrangement links TRBV24-1 to TRBJ2-3, with D possibly matching TRBD1 (6 bases). Trimming took off 2 bases at V and 4 bases at J, with 9 bases between the two ends. CDR3 length: 14 residues. Germline V gene sequence: CDR1 KGHDR, CDR2 SFDVKD. The CDR3 nucleotides are TGTGCCACCAGTGATTCCCGGACAGCAGATACGCAGTATTTT. This codes for CATSDSRTADTQYF.

This clonotype has a handful of counts. The chain is built from TRBV4-3 and TRBJ2-5; D unresolved. The germline CDR1 and CDR2 sequences are LGHNA and YSLEER. There are 13 residues in the CDR3. The V and J ends lost 0 bases and 4 bases respectively, with 6 bases between them. CDR3 in DNA: TGCGCCAGCAGCCAAGACACGGGAGAGACCCAGTACTTC. This gives the protein CASSQDTGETQYF.

This clonotype occurred many times. The chain has TRBV15 and TRBJ2-5; TRBD2 matches 9 bases. CDR1 is LNHNV, CDR2 YYDKDF, per germline (reference sequence). The CDR3 runs to 13 residues. V was clipped by 11 bases and J by 5 bases; unmatched bases: 9. This chain's CDR3 is CAVRGGAEETQYF. The CDR3 coding sequence is TGTGCCGTCCGCGGGGGGGCTGAGGAGACCCAGTACTTC.

This clonotype was counted many times. The rearrangement links TRBV7-9 to TRBJ2-5; the D call may be TRBD1 or TRBD2 (5 bases each). V was pared by 1 base and J by 3 bases, with 12 bases between. Per germline, CDR1 SEHNR and CDR2 FQNEAQ (reference sequence). The CDR3 consists of 15 residues. CDR3 nucleotide sequence: TGTGCCAGCAGCTTAGGAGGGGCCGTTAAAGAGACCCAGTACTTC. Protein sequence: CASSLGGAVKETQYF.

Many counts were recorded for this clonotype. The chain couples TRBV5-6 to TRBJ2-1, with TRBD1 as a possible D gene (5 bases). The length of the CDR3 is 13 residues. Germline V gives CDR1 SGHDT, CDR2 YYEEEE. Trimming left V 3 bases short and J 9 bases short, with 13 bases between. This CDR3 is CASSSGAGLEQFF. The CDR3 bases are TGTGCCAGCAGCTCGGGTGCAGGGCTTGAGCAGTTCTTC.

The V and J genes are TRBV6-2 or TRBV6-3 and TRBJ1-1; no firm D call. Trimming pared 6 bases from V and 7 bases from J, leaving 15 bases between. Germline V lookup: CDR1 MNHEY, CDR2 SVGEGT. The CDR3 extends over 13 amino acids. This CDR3 reads CASSDMFLGEAFF. The CDR3, as DNA: TGTGCCAGCAGCGACATGTTCCTTGGTGAAGCTTTCTTT.

The chain employs TRBV6-6 and TRBJ2-3; the D is unclear. CDR3 length equals 14 residues. V was shortened by 2 bases and J by 2 bases, with 8 bases between the two germline ends. Germline values: CDR1 MNHNY, CDR2 SVGAGI (reference sequence). The CDR3 reads CASSYPIDTDTQYF. The CDR3 DNA is TGTGCCAGCAGTTACCCCATCGACACAGATACGCAGTATTTT.

This clonotype was seen a handful of times. The chain combines TRBV6-5 with TRBJ1-2, with TRBD1 as a possible D gene (5 bases). V lost 5 bases and J 5 bases, leaving 9 bases between the germline ends. From germline, CDR1 is MNHEY and CDR2 SVGAGI. This CDR3 is built from 12 residues. CDR3 in amino acids: CASSPGNYGYTF. As DNA, the CDR3 is TGTGCCAGCAGTCCAGGGAATTATGGCTACACCTTC.